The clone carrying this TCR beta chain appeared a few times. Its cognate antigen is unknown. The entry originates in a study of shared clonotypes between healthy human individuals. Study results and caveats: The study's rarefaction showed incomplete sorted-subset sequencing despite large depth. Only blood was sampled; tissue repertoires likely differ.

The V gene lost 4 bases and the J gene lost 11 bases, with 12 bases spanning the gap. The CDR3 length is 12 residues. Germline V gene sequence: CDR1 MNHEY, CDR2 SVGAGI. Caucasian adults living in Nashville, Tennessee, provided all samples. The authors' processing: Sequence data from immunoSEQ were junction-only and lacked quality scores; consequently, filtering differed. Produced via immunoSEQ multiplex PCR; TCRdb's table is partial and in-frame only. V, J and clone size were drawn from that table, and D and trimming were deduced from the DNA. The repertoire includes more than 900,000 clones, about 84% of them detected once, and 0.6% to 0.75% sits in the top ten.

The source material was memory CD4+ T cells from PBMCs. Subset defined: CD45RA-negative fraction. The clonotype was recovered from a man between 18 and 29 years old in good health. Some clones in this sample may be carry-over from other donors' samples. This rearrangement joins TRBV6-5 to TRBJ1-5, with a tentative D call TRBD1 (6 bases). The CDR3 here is CASSSLQGTQHF. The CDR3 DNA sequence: TGTGCCAGCAGTTCTTTACAGGGAACCCAGCATTTT.